A selection of T cell receptor beta chains follows, all from one sample in a study of T cell responses to AZD1222 COVID-19 vaccine. Data came from immunoSEQ multiplex PCR; TCRdb stores just in-frame clones and leaves some out. The sample holds 200,000 or so clones, around 87% seen once. Source: peripheral blood, taken on day 0 of MenACWY control vaccination. Receptors were obtained from an adult in good health. Both conserved end residues are part of each CDR3. A D gene is named only where the DNA matches it firmly. Clone size appears in some rows only: once, few, many, or a class for an expanded clone.

>-|-|TRBJ2-7|TRBV7-9
CASSFSGTPYEQYF
TGTGCCAGCAGCTTTTCGGGGACTCCTTACGAGCAGTACTTC
>-|-|TRBJ1-5|TRBV19
CASSMKRVLGQPQHF
TGTGCCAGTAGTATGAAGAGGGTTCTGGGTCAGCCCCAGCATTTT
>-|-|TRBJ2-1|TRBV12-5
CASGLSHGAYNEQFF
TGTGCTAGTGGTCTCTCCCACGGGGCTTACAATGAGCAGTTCTTC
>-|-|TRBJ2-3|TRBV9
CASSVQAPSTDTQYF
TGTGCCAGCAGCGTACAGGCTCCTAGCACAGATACGCAGTATTTT
>TRBD2|-|TRBJ2-1|TRBV10-3
CAITTSGRNRDNEQFF
TGTGCCATCACGACTAGCGGAAGAAATAGGGACAATGAGCAGTTCTTC
>TRBD2|-|TRBJ2-2|TRBV15
CATSRGWAGLAGAANTGELFF
TGTGCCACCAGCAGGGGATGGGCCGGGCTAGCGGGAGCCGCGAACACCGGGGAGCTGTTTTTT
>-|-|TRBJ1-2|TRBV29-1
CSVEAPYGYTF
TGCAGCGTTGAAGCGCCATATGGCTACACCTTC
>TRBD2|-|TRBJ2-2|TRBV19
CASSPRTSGSYAGELFF
TGTGCCAGTAGTCCAAGGACTAGCGGGAGTTATGCCGGGGAGCTGTTTTTT
>TRBD1|-|TRBJ2-6|TRBV6-5
CASSPTGSGANVLTF
TGTGCCAGCAGCCCGACAGGGTCTGGGGCCAACGTCCTGACTTTC
>-|-|TRBJ1-1|TRBV6-1
CASSEVRWRTEAFF
TGTGCCAGCAGTGAAGTTAGGTGGAGAACTGAAGCTTTCTTT
>-|-|TRBJ1-2|TRBV5-4
CASSLDPALGYTF
TGTGCCAGCAGCTTGGACCCGGCCCTTGGCTACACCTTC
>-|-|TRBJ2-7|TRBV14
CASSQGGNLGSYEQYF
TGTGCCAGCAGCCAAGGCGGGAATTTGGGGTCCTACGAGCAGTACTTC
>-|-|TRBJ1-6|TRBV6-5
CASSYSPGERGPLHF
TGTGCCAGCAGTTACTCGCCTGGGGAGAGGGGGCCCCTCCACTTT
>-|-|TRBJ2-7|TRBV9
CASSLGPTYEQYF
TGTGCCAGCAGCTTGGGACCGACGTACGAGCAGTACTTC
>-|-|TRBJ2-3|TRBV7-2
CASSLGGTVDTQYF
TGTGCCAGCAGCTTAGGAGGTACGGTGGATACGCAGTATTTT
>TRBD2|-|TRBJ2-1|TRBV27
CASKRAGEANEQFF
TGTGCCAGCAAAAGGGCGGGAGAGGCCAATGAGCAGTTCTTC
>-|-|TRBJ2-7|TRBV15
CATSIEVRYEQYF
TGTGCCACCAGCATTGAAGTCCGCTACGAGCAGTACTTC
>-|once|TRBJ1-1|TRBV2
CASRANEDTEAFF
TGTGCCAGCAGGGCGAACGAGGACACTGAAGCTTTCTTT
>TRBD1|-|TRBJ1-2|TRBV5-4
CASSIRTGTSNYGYTF
TGTGCCAGCAGCATACGGACAGGGACTAGTAACTATGGCTACACCTTC
>-|-|TRBJ2-7|TRBV5-1
CASRRDLGEQYF
TGCGCCAGCAGGCGTGACCTAGGCGAGCAGTACTTC
>-|-|TRBJ1-1|TRBV24-1
CATSLGGGEAFF
TGTGCCACCAGTCTGGGCGGAGGTGAAGCTTTCTTT
>-|-|TRBJ2-7|TRBV6-5
CASSYSAASSYEQYF
TGTGCCAGCAGTTACTCGGCAGCGAGCTCCTACGAGCAGTACTTC
>TRBD1|once|TRBJ2-7|TRBV7-2
CASSSAGTGIEQYF
TGTGCCAGCAGCTCAGCCGGGACAGGGATCGAGCAGTACTTC
>-|-|TRBJ2-3|TRBV25-1
CASSALGLSGTQYF
TGTGCCAGCAGTGCACTAGGCCTTAGTGGTACGCAGTATTTT
>-|-|TRBJ1-1|TRBV6-5
CASSPRYLNTEAFF
TGTGCCAGCAGCCCCAGATACCTGAACACTGAAGCTTTCTTT
>-|-|TRBJ2-1|TRBV7-9
CASSSGSYNEQFF
TGTGCCAGCAGCTCGGGGAGCTACAATGAGCAGTTCTTC
>-|-|TRBJ1-2|TRBV28
CASRDENYGYTF
TGTGCCAGCAGGGATGAGAACTATGGCTACACCTTC
>TRBD1|-|TRBJ1-1|TRBV28
CASSPSRQGAYTEAFF
TGTGCCAGCAGCCCGTCTCGACAGGGGGCTTACACTGAAGCTTTCTTT
>-|-|TRBJ2-3|TRBV12-2
CASRRRRLAVRTDTQYF
TGTGCAAGTCGCCGACGAAGACTAGCGGTCCGCACAGATACGCAGTATTTT
>-|few|TRBJ1-2|TRBV2
CASRYTTQSYGYTF
TGTGCCAGCAGGTACACCACTCAGTCCTATGGCTACACCTTC
>-|-|TRBJ2-7|TRBV12-3/TRBV12-4
CASSFSRDYEQYF
TGTGCCAGCAGTTTTTCCCGGGACTACGAGCAGTACTTC
>-|-|TRBJ1-2|TRBV5-5
CASSLAGGAHGYTF
TGTGCCAGCAGCTTGGCCGGGGGGGCGCATGGCTACACCTTC
>-|-|TRBJ1-2|TRBV5-1
CASSLAGQSLANYGYTF
TGCGCCAGCAGCTTGGCCGGGCAGAGTCTAGCTAACTATGGCTACACCTTC
>-|-|TRBJ1-2|TRBV2
CASSGQGLYGYTF
TGTGCCAGCAGTGGGCAGGGCCTTTATGGCTACACCTTC
>-|-|TRBJ2-7|TRBV5-1
CASSFVGGTYEQYF
TGCGCCAGCAGCTTCGTCGGGGGAACCTACGAGCAGTACTTC
>TRBD2|-|TRBJ2-1|TRBV19
CASSIPLTSGSSDEQFF
TGTGCCAGTAGTATACCCCTTACTAGCGGGAGTAGTGATGAGCAGTTCTTC
>TRBD1|-|TRBJ1-4|TRBV7-8
CASSSDRDGEKLFF
TGTGCCAGCAGCTCGGACAGGGACGGAGAAAAACTGTTTTTT
>TRBD1|-|TRBJ2-1|TRBV7-8
CASTRDRIPTGDNEQFF
TGTGCCAGCACAAGAGACCGAATTCCAACAGGGGACAATGAGCAGTTCTTC
>-|-|TRBJ1-5|TRBV7-8
CASSLLGMGNQPQHF
TGTGCCAGCAGCTTATTGGGGATGGGCAATCAGCCCCAGCATTTT
>-|-|TRBJ1-1|TRBV4-1
CASSHSRGNTEAFF
TGCGCCAGCAGCCATAGCAGGGGGAACACTGAAGCTTTCTTT
>TRBD1|-|TRBJ1-6|TRBV7-2
CASSLGQGVSSPLHF
TGTGCCAGCAGCTTAGGACAGGGTGTTAGTTCACCCCTCCACTTT
>-|once|TRBJ1-5|TRBV19
CASSIERVGSPQHF
TGTGCCAGTAGTATTGAGAGGGTTGGGAGCCCCCAGCATTTT
>-|-|TRBJ2-7|TRBV7-2
CASGYVIDREYEQYF
TGTGCCAGCGGATATGTCATTGACAGAGAGTACGAGCAGTACTTC
>-|-|TRBJ1-1|TRBV7-6
CASSPGTLYTEAFF
TGTGCCAGCAGCCCCGGGACGTTGTACACTGAAGCTTTCTTT
>TRBD2|-|TRBJ2-1|TRBV10-3
CAIRPGLAGNEQFF
TGTGCCATCAGGCCCGGACTAGCGGGGAATGAGCAGTTCTTC
>-|-|TRBJ1-2|TRBV24-1
CATSDPPSTAVAGGYTF
TGTGCCACCAGTGATCCGCCATCGACGGCCGTCGCTGGTGGCTACACCTTC
>TRBD2|-|TRBJ2-5|TRBV27
CASSSLGGETQYF
TGTGCCAGCAGTAGCCTGGGGGGGGAGACCCAGTACTTC
>-|-|TRBJ2-1|TRBV6-1
CASSDRGALAEEQFF
TGTGCCAGCAGTGATAGGGGCGCCCTGGCGGAGGAGCAGTTCTTC
>-|-|TRBJ1-1|TRBV30
CAWDTGRNTEAFF
TGTGCCTGGGACACAGGGAGAAACACTGAAGCTTTCTTT
>-|-|TRBJ1-5|TRBV21-1
CASSRSLRSGNQPQHF
TGTGCCAGCAGCAGATCACTCAGGAGTGGGAATCAGCCCCAGCATTTT
>TRBD1|-|TRBJ2-7|TRBV27
CASRGTEAYEQYF
TGTGCCAGCAGGGGGACAGAAGCCTACGAGCAGTACTTC
>-|-|TRBJ2-5|TRBV29-1
CSVEDPQETQYF
TGCAGCGTTGAAGATCCTCAAGAGACCCAGTACTTC
>TRBD1|-|TRBJ2-7|TRBV27
CASSLPGQGAHEQYF
TGTGCCAGCAGTTTACCGGGACAGGGGGCGCACGAGCAGTACTTC
>-|-|TRBJ2-3|TRBV28
CASSFRLADTQYF
TGTGCCAGCAGTTTTCGCCTAGCTGATACGCAGTATTTT